A selection of T cell receptor beta chains follows, all from one sample in a study of T cell responses to AZD1222 COVID-19 vaccine. Sequencing was performed with immunoSEQ multiplex PCR; in TCRdb, only in-frame clones are kept and a portion is missing. The profile shows tens of thousands of clones, 85% of them singletons. Sequenced material: peripheral blood, taken on day 0 of MenACWY control vaccination. The receptors stem from an adult in good health. CDR3s leave out the opening cysteine and the closing phenylalanine or tryptophan. The order of the fields is V gene, clone size, CDR3 protein. Only part of the rows carry a size: once, few, many, or a class if the clone is expanded.

TRBV4-1 | - | ASSQVRGDSYEQY
TRBV25-1 | - | ASSEQDSNQPQH
TRBV7-3 | - | ASSLLKYNEQF
TRBV11-3 | few | ASSLETPSAGELF
TRBV4-3 | - | ASSQGQGVTYEQY
TRBV20-1 | - | SAPGTEAF
TRBV7-2 | once | ASSLALGGLNTGELF
TRBV2 | once | ASSEAGYTEAF
TRBV28 | - | ASRPDRGRSYEQY
TRBV6-4 | - | ASSDRMGNTEAF
TRBV2 | - | ASSLQGSTEAF
TRBV7-2 | - | ASSSWTSGRAGEQY
TRBV5-6 | few | ASSAGQDSNEKLF
TRBV7-9 | - | ASSVGSTRDSPLH
TRBV6-5 | - | ASSSRQASTDTQY
TRBV7-2 | - | ASSFRGAHTDTQY
TRBV13 | medium-sized | ASSLRVAEAPETQY
TRBV18 | - | ASSPTETSGSIEQF
TRBV6-2/TRBV6-3 | - | ASSEESPIYNEQF
TRBV15 | few | ATSRGQFRTGELF
TRBV25-1 | - | ASSDSQGREY
TRBV2 | once | ASSDQGVTEAF
TRBV7-2 | - | ASSLAGTDYNQPQH
TRBV7-9 | - | ASSSDAHSLYGYT
TRBV30 | - | AWSPQGRLYQPQH
TRBV7-2 | - | ASSLARGRAYEQY
TRBV5-6 | - | ASVRDSPYNEQF
TRBV5-6 | - | ASSFGGINSPLH
TRBV7-9 | few | ASTGGYGYT
TRBV6-1 | - | ASSEMQQETQY
TRBV28 | - | ASSLNGNTEAF
TRBV4-3 | - | ASSQDVESNQPQH
TRBV28 | - | ASSSGGGRKNIQY
TRBV18 | - | ASSRSQAGSTNEKLF
TRBV18 | - | ASSRDEGGGNTIY
TRBV5-4 | - | ASSNSYSSRAGGSYEQY
TRBV6-2/TRBV6-3 | - | ASSPRGSSYEQY
TRBV7-8 | - | ASSSGTLSYYEQY
TRBV27 | - | ASSPVKAGAYEQY
TRBV19 | - | ASSIVRDRPNTEAF
TRBV20-1 | - | SASSGLQETQY
TRBV5-4 | - | ASSLQWRSNYGYT
TRBV15 | - | ATSLDRNTGELF